This TCR beta chain comes out of a study of shared clonotypes between healthy human individuals. TCRdb's table, derived via immunoSEQ multiplex PCR, lists solely in-frame clones and lacks some. Of 2 million to 2.5 million clones in the sample, around 95% were seen once. This clone came up a few times. Trimming took 4 bases from V and 9 from J; bases not matched to a gene: 2. The CDR3 is 13 amino acids. The V gene's germline CDR1 is SGHDT and CDR2 YYEEEE. Within Nashville, Tennessee resided all donors, each a Caucasian adult. This receptor was identified in a man between 18 and 35 years old in good health. The sequenced sample was naive CD4+ T cells sorted from blood. Subset denoted: CD45RA+ positively selected. V usage is TRBV5-6 and J usage is TRBJ1-6, with 9 nucleotides matching TRBD1. CDR3 loop: CASSLTGGSPLHF. The CDR3 DNA follows: TGTGCCAGCAGCCTGACAGGGGGTTCACCCCTCCACTTT.